Reported below is one T cell receptor beta chain. Its antigen is not identified. The sample belongs to a study of shared clonotypes between healthy human individuals. Study overall: Three CD4 naive, three CD4 memory, two CD8 naive and one CD8 memory plate were used per donor. Whole-study findings and limits: Clonotypes that were shared across a handful of donors made up roughly 5.2% of naive CD4 clonotypes.

CDR1 and CDR2 (germline): MDHEN, SYDVKM. With 4 bases clipped from V and 2 bases from J, the junction kept 9 bases outside the gene matches. CDR3 size: 16 residues. Clones were sequenced by immunoSEQ multiplex PCR, and TCRdb holds only the in-frame ones, with some missing. The sample gives some 2.3 million clones, 85% to 95% of which show up once; under 0.45% is in the top ten. The rearrangement links TRBV28 to TRBJ2-7; 9 bases match TRBD2. This receptor was taken from a man aged 18 to 29 in good health. Some clones in this sample may be carry-over from other donors' samples. Sequenced material: naive CD4+ T cells from PBMCs. The subset is: CD45RA+ positively selected. The CDR3 region has the DNA TGTGCCAGCAGTTCTCCCTCTAGCGGGGTAACCTACGAGCAGTACTTC. Its protein product is CASSSPSSGVTYEQYF.